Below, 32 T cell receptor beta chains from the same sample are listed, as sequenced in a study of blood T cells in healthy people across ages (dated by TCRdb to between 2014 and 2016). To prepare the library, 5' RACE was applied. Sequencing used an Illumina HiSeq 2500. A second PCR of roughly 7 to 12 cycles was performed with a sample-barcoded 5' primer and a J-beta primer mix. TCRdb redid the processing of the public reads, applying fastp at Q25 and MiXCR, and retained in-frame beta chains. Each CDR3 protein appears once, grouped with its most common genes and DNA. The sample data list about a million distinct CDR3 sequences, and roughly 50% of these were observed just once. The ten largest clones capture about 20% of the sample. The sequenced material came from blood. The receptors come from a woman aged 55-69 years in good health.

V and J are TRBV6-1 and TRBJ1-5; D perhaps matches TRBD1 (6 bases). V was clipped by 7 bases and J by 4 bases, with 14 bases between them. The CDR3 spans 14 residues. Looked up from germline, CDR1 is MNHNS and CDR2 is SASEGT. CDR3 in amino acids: CASITTGSNQPQHF. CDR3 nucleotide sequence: TGTGCCAGCATAACGACAGGTTCAAATCAGCCCCAGCATTTT.

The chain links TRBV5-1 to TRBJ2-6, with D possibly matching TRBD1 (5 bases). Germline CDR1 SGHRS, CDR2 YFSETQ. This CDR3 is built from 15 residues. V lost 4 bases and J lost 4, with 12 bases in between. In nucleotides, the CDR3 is TGCGCCAGCAGCCGCCAGGGATGGGGGGCCAACGTCCTGACTTTC. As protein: CASSRQGWGANVLTF.

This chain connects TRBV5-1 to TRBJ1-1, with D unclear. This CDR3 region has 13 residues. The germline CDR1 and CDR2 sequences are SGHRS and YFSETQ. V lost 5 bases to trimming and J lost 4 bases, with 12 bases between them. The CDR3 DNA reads TGCGCCAGCAGGGCTCGGGAGGGCACTGAAGCTTTCTTT. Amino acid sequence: CASRAREGTEAFF.

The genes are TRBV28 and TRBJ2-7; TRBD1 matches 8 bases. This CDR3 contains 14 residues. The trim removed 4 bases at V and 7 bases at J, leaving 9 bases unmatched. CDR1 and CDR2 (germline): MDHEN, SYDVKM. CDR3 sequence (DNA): TGTGCCAGCAGTTCCGCCGGACAGGGATGGGAGCAGTACTTC. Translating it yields CASSSAGQGWEQYF.

In nucleotides, the CDR3 is TGCGCCAGCGGGACAGGGGAGTACGAGCAGTACTTC. It yields the protein CASGTGEYEQYF. The rearrangement joins TRBV5-1 to TRBJ2-7; TRBD1 agrees at 10 bases. V gave up 7 bases and J gave up 4 bases; unmatched junction bases: 2. The V gene's germline CDR1 is SGHRS and CDR2 YFSETQ. The CDR3 covers 12 residues. The full variable domain, completed using reference TRBV5-1 and TRBJ2-7, is KAGVTQTPRYLIKTRGQQVTLSCSPISGHRSVSWYQQTPGQGLQFLFEYFSETQRNKGNFPGRFSGRQFSNSRSEMNVSTLELGDSALYLCASGTGEYEQYFGPGTRLTVT.

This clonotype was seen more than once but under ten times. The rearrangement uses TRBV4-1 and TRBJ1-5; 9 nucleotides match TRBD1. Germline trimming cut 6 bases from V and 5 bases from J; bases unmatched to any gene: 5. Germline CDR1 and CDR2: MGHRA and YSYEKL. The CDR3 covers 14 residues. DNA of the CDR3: TGCGCCAGCAGTCAGACAGGGGGTCATCAGCCCCAGCATTTT. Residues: CASSQTGGHQPQHF.

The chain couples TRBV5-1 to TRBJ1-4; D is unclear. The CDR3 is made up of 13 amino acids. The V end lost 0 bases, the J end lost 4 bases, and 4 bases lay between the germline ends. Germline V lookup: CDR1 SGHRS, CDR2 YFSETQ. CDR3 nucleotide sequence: TGCGCCAGCAGCTTGGGACGTAATGAAAAACTGTTTTTT. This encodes CASSLGRNEKLFF.

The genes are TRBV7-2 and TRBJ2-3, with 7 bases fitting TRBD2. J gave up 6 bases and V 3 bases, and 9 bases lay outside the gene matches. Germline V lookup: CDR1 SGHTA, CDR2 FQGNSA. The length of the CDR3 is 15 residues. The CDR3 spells CASSLGGWQRDTQYF. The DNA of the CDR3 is TGTGCCAGCAGCTTGGGGGGGTGGCAACGGGATACGCAGTATTTT.

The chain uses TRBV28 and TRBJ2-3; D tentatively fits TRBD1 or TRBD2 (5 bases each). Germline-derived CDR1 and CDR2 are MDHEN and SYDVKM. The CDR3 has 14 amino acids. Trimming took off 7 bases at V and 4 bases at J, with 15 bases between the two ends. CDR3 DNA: TGTGCCAGCACCCGGGGCGGTTCCCCAGATACGCAGTATTTT. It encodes CASTRGGSPDTQYF.

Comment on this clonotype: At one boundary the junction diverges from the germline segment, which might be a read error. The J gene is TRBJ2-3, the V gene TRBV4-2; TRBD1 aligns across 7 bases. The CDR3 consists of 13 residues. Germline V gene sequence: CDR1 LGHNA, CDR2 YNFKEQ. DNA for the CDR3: TGTGCCAGCAGCCTCCTTGGGACAGATGCGCAGTATTTT. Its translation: CASSLLGTDAQYF.

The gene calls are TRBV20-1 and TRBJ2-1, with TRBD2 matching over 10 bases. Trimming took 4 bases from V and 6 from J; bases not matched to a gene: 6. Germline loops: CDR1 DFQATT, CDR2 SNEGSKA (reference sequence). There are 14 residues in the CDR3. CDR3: CSAIAGGLGNEQFF. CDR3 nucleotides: TGCAGTGCTATAGCGGGAGGATTGGGCAATGAGCAGTTCTTC.

CDR3 bases: TGCAGTGCTCAGCCAGGCCAGCGGAGTTGGGGGACCCAGTACTTC. Its translation is CSAQPGQRSWGTQYF. V gene TRBV20-1 combines with J gene TRBJ2-5; possibly TRBD2 for D (5 bases). V lost 5 bases, J lost 7 bases, and 23 bases lay in between. Germline CDR1 DFQATT, CDR2 SNEGSKA (reference sequence). The CDR3 extends over 15 amino acids.

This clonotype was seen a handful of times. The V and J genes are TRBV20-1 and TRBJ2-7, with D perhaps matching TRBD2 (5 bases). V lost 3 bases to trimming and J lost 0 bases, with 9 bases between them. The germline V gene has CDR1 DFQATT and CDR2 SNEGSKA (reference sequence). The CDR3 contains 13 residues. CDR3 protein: CSASGVSSYEQYF. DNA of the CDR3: TGCAGTGCTAGCGGGGTTAGCTCCTACGAGCAGTACTTC.

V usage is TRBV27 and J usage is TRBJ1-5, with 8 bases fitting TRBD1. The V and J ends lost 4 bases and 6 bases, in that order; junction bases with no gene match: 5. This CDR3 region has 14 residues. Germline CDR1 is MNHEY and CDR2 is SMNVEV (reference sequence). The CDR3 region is CASSWTGLGQPQHF. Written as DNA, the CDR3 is TGTGCCAGCAGTTGGACAGGGCTCGGTCAGCCCCAGCATTTT.

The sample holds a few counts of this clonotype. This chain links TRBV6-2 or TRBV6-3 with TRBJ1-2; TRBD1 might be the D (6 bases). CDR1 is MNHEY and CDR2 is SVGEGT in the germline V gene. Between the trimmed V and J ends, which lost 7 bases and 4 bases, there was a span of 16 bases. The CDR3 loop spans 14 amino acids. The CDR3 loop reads CASNIRGRLYGYTF. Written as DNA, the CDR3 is TGTGCCAGCAACATCAGGGGAAGGCTCTATGGCTACACCTTC.

The CDR3 loop is CASQGRDYGYTF. Here the CDR3 DNA reads TGCGCCAGTCAGGGGCGCGACTATGGCTACACCTTC. The rearrangement uses TRBV10-2 and TRBJ1-2; TRBD1 is a possible D gene (6 bases). V was trimmed by 9 bases and J by 3 bases, leaving 11 bases between them. Germline values: CDR1 WSHSY, CDR2 SAAADI. The CDR3 extends over 12 amino acids.

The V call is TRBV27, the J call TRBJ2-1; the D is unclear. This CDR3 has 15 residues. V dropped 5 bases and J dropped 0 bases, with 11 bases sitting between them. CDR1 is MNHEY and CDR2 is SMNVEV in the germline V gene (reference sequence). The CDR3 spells CASSADGNSYNEQFF. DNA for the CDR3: TGTGCCAGCAGTGCCGACGGAAACTCCTACAATGAGCAGTTCTTC.

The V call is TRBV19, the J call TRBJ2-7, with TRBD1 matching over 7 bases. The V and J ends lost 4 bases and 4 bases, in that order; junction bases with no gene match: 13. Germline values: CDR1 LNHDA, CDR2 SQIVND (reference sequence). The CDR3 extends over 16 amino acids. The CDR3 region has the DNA TGTGCCAGTAGTACCTTGTACAGGGGTTCCTCTTACGAGCAGTACTTC. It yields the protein CASSTLYRGSSYEQYF.

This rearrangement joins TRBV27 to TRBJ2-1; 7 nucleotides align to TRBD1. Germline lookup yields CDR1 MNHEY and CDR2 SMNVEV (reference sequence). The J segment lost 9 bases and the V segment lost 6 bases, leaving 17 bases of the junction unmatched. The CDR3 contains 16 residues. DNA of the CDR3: TGTGCCAGCAGGCCAGGGGGACGCTTCTCAACACGTGAGCAGTTCTTC. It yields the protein CASRPGGRFSTREQFF.

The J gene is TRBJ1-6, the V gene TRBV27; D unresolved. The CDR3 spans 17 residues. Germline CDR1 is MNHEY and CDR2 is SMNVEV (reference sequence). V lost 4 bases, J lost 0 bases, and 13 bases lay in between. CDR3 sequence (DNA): TGTGCCAGCAGTTCAGCCCCAGCGCGCTCCTATAATTCACCCCTCCACTTT. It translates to CASSSAPARSYNSPLHF.

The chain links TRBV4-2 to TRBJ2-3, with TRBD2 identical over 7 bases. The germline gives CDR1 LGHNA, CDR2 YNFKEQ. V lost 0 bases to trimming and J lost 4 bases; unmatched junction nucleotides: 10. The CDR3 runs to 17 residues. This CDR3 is CASSQEPAGNRADTQYF. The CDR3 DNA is TGTGCCAGCAGCCAAGAGCCAGCGGGGAACCGAGCAGATACGCAGTATTTT.

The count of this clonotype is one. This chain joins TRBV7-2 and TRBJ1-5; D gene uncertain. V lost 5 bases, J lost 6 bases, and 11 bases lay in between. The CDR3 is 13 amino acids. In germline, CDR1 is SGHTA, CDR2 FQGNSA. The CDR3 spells CASSVVAGQPQHF. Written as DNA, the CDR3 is TGTGCCAGCAGCGTAGTCGCCGGTCAGCCCCAGCATTTT.

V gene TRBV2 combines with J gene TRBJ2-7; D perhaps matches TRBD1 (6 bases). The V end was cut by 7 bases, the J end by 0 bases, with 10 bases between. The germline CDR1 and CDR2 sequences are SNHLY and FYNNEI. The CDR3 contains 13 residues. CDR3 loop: CASIGQSSYEQYF. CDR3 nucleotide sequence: TGTGCCAGCATCGGACAGTCCTCCTACGAGCAGTACTTC.

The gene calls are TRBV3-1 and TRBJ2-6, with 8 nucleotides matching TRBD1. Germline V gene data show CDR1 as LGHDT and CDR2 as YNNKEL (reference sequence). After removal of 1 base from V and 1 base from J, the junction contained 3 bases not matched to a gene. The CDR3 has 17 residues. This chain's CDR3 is CASSQGNRGSGANVLTF. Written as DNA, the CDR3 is TGTGCCAGCAGCCAAGGGAACAGGGGGTCTGGGGCCAACGTCCTGACTTTC.

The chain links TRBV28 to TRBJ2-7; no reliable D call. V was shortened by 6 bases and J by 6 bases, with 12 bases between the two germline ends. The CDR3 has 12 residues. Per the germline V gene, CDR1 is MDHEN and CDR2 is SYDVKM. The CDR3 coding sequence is TGTGCCAGCAGCTTAGAGTTTGGCGAGCAGTACTTC. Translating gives CASSLEFGEQYF.

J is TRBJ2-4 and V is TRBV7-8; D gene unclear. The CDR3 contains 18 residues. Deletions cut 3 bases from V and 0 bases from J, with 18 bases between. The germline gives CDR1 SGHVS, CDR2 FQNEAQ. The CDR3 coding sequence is TGTGCCAGCAGCTTGGGGTATTCCGGCCGTATAGCCAAAAACATTCAGTACTTC. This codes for CASSLGYSGRIAKNIQYF.

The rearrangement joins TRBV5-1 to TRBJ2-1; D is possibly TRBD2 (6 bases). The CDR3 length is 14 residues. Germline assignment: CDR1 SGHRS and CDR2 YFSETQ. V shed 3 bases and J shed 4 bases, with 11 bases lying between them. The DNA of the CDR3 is TGCGCCAGCAGCTCGAGTGGGGGGTACAATGAGCAGTTCTTC. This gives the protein CASSSSGGYNEQFF.

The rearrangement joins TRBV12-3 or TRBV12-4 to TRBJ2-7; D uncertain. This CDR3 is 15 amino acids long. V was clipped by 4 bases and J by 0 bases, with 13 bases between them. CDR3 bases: TGTGCCAGCAGTTATACACCAGGCTACTCCTACGAGCAGTACTTC. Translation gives CASSYTPGYSYEQYF.

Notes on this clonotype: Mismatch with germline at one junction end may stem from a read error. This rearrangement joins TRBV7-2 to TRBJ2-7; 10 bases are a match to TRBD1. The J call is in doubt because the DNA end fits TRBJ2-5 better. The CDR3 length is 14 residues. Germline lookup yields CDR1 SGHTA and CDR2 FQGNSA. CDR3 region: CAGSTGDRGETQYF. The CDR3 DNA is TGTGCCGGCAGCACGGGGGACAGGGGAGAGACCCAGTACTTC.

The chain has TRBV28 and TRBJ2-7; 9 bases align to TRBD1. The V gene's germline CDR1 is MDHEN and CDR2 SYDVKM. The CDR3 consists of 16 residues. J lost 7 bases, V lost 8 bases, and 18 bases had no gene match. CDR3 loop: CASEKPGTGSYNEQYF. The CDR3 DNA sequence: TGTGCCAGCGAAAAACCCGGGACAGGGTCCTACAATGAGCAGTACTTC.

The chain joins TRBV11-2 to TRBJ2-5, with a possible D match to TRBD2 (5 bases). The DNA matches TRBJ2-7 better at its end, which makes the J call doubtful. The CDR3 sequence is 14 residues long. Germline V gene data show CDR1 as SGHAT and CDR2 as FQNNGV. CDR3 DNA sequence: TGTGCCAGCAGCATACCCCCGGGGTCCCACGAGCAGTACTTC. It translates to CASSIPPGSHEQYF.

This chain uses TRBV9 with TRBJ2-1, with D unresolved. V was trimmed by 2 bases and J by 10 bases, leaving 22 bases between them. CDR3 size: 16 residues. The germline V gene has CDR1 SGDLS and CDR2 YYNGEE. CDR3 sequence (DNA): TGTGCCAGCAGCGTGGGCGCCCTGGTGCAATTGGGCGAGCAGTTCTTC. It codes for CASSVGALVQLGEQFF.